This T cell receptor beta chain was obtained from a study of human T cells and chemical hapten exposure. In the study overall: Sensitizing treatment utilized 2% DPC over a roughly 2 cm by roughly 2 cm portion of upper inner arm skin.

Time point indicated: pre-sensitization, week 0. Treatment meaning: therapeutic diphenylcyclopropenone sensitization with weekly scalp DPC. Using its own MiXCR run on the RACE reads, TCRdb lists one record per CDR3 protein. The sample has 180,000 or so distinct CDR3 sequences; roughly 30% are singletons. Germline loops: CDR1 SQVTM, CDR2 ANQGSEA. Deletions cut 2 bases from V and 6 bases from J, with 15 bases between. The CDR3 consists of 14 residues. Sequenced here: whole blood, sampled in connection with sensitization to the hapten diphenylcyclopropenone (DPC). The chain employs TRBV29-1 and TRBJ2-3; unclear D gene. This sequence was found in a woman in her 30s with alopecia areata. Some clones in this sample may be carry-over from other donors' samples. The CDR3: CSVETGFTLDTQYF. The CDR3 coding sequence is TGCAGCGTTGAAACCGGGTTCACATTGGATACGCAGTATTTT.